These 22 T cell receptor beta chains were all obtained from the same sample, sequenced in a study of cytomegalovirus exposure and HLA in healthy donors. Primers included in the PCR were 60 Vbeta and 13 Jbeta primers. The assay was immunoSEQ multiplex PCR, and TCRdb's table has in-frame clones only and misses some. The repertoire holds around 150,000 clones, with less than 80% as singletons. The specimen was PBMCs. The receptors stem from a man aged 40-49 years in good health and CMV-seronegative.

The gene calls are TRBV6-6 and TRBJ2-5, with 7 bases fitting TRBD1. With V trimmed by 5 bases and J by 2 bases, 8 bases remained unmatched. The CDR3 covers 15 residues. Germline V gene sequence: CDR1 MNHNY, CDR2 SVGAGI (reference sequence). CDR3 protein: CASSRRQGMQETQYF. Written as DNA, the CDR3 is TGTGCCAGCAGTCGCCGACAGGGAATGCAAGAGACCCAGTACTTC.

The chain's CDR3 is CASSLVPAGGPYEQYF. The CDR3 DNA reads as TGTGCCAGCAGCTTAGTTCCAGCGGGAGGCCCCTACGAGCAGTACTTC. The rearrangement links TRBV7-2 to TRBJ2-7; 9 nucleotides line up with TRBD2. The ends lost 1 base at V and 2 bases at J; junction bases unmatched: 6. Germline V gives CDR1 SGHTA, CDR2 FQGNSA. This CDR3 spans 16 amino acids.

This clone was counted a single time. This chain links TRBV6-5 with TRBJ2-3, with a tentative D call TRBD2 (5 bases). In germline, CDR1 is MNHEY, CDR2 SVGAGI. The V and J ends lost 8 bases and 4 bases respectively, with 16 bases between them. CDR3 length: 14 residues. The CDR3 nucleotides read TGTGCCAGCCGCGGGTCCCCGGCCGCAGATACGCAGTATTTT. It translates to CASRGSPAADTQYF.

The chain carries TRBV5-1 and TRBJ2-3; 7 bases map to TRBD2. V was pared by 7 bases and J by 1 base, with 9 bases of the junction left unmatched. This CDR3 has 15 amino acids. Per germline, CDR1 SGHRS and CDR2 YFSETQ. CDR3 residues: CASGFASGRTDTQYF. As DNA, the CDR3 is TGCGCCAGCGGGTTCGCTAGCGGCCGCACAGATACGCAGTATTTT.

The chain combines TRBV29-1 with TRBJ2-5; weak D call: TRBD2 (6 bases). The V gene lost 6 bases and the J gene lost 5 bases, with 13 bases spanning the gap. Germline V gene data show CDR1 as SQVTM and CDR2 as ANQGSEA. The CDR3 runs 12 residues. The CDR3 spells CSVETGSETQYF. Here the CDR3 DNA reads TGCAGCGTCGAGACCGGGAGCGAGACCCAGTACTTC.

The chain uses TRBV7-6 and TRBJ2-2; 9 bases agree with TRBD2. Germline V lookup: CDR1 SGHVS, CDR2 FNYEAQ. This CDR3 is 17 amino acids long. After removal of 1 base from V and 5 bases from J, the junction contained 8 bases not matched to a gene. The CDR3 DNA sequence: TGTGCCAGCAGCTTAGAGGCGGGGGGGCTGAGGACCGGGGAGCTGTTTTTT. It translates to CASSLEAGGLRTGELFF. Together with reference TRBV7-6 and TRBJ2-2, the CDR3 gives the full variable domain: GAGVSQSPRYKVTKRGQDVALRCDPISGHVSLYWYRQALGQGPEFLTYFNYEAQQDKSGLPNDRFSAERPEGSISTLTIQRTEQRDSAMYRCASSLEAGGLRTGELFFGEGSRLTVL.

J is TRBJ2-7 and V is TRBV4-2, with D perhaps matching TRBD1 (8 bases). Germline-derived CDR1 and CDR2 are LGHNA and YNFKEQ. V was trimmed by 1 base and J by 4 bases, leaving 26 bases between them. This CDR3 has 19 amino acids. The CDR3 nucleotides read TGTGCCAGCAGCCAAGTAGGGGGGGGTGGACAGGGAAGGTCATACGAGCAGTACTTC. Translating gives CASSQVGGGGQGRSYEQYF.

CDR3 DNA sequence: TGTGCCAGCAGCTTATTCCGGCGGTCCTACGAGCAGTACTTC. It translates to CASSLFRRSYEQYF. The chain uses TRBV11-2 and TRBJ2-5; D remains unclear. The J call may be incorrect, as the DNA end agrees better with TRBJ2-7. Germline loops: CDR1 SGHAT, CDR2 FQNNGV. The CDR3 is 14 amino acids.

The rearrangement joins TRBV28 to TRBJ2-3, with 7 bases aligning to TRBD2. CDR1 is MDHEN and CDR2 is SYDVKM in the germline V gene. CDR3 length: 17 amino acids. Trimming took 5 bases from V and 2 from J; bases not matched to a gene: 13. The CDR3 DNA reads TGTGCCAGCAGTGCCTGGGGGGGAGGCGAATCCACAGATACGCAGTATTTT. Translated: CASSAWGGGESTDTQYF.

To note about this clone: One junction end disagrees with the germline gene, perhaps due to a read error. The genes are TRBV5-4 and TRBJ2-6, with a tentative D call TRBD1 (5 bases). The germline V gene encodes CDR1 SGHNT and CDR2 YYREEE (reference sequence). The CDR3 contains 15 residues. In nucleotides, the CDR3 is TGTGCCAGCAGCCCGTCGAGCTCTGGGGCCAACGGCCTGACTTTC. This translates into CASSPSSSGANGLTF.

CDR3 coding DNA: TGTGCCAGCAGACTAGCGGTACTCTCCTACGAGCAGTACTTC. Its protein product is CASRLAVLSYEQYF. This chain connects TRBV21-1 to TRBJ2-7; the table names TRBD2, a call not compared with the DNA. TRBV21-1 constitutes a pseudogene. The CDR3 has 14 amino acids.

The rearrangement uses TRBV6-1 and TRBJ1-1; no clear D. The CDR3 has 13 amino acids. Germline V lookup: CDR1 MNHNS, CDR2 SASEGT. The V end was cut by 6 bases, the J end by 3 bases, with 11 bases between. CDR3 sequence reads: CASSHRGDTEAFF. Written as DNA, the CDR3 is TGTGCCAGCAGCCACCGCGGGGACACTGAAGCTTTCTTT.

The genes are TRBV6-6 and TRBJ2-7; tentative D call: TRBD2 (6 bases). The CDR3 has 14 residues. Germline loops: CDR1 MNHNY, CDR2 SVGAGI (reference sequence). V shed 0 bases and J shed 5 bases, with 11 bases lying between them. CDR3 in DNA: TGTGCCAGCAGTTACTCCGGGCCGGGAGACGAGCAGTACTTC. Translated: CASSYSGPGDEQYF.

This clone was seen once. The chain carries TRBV19 and TRBJ2-2; 9 nucleotides line up with TRBD2. V was pared by 1 base and J by 6 bases, with 12 bases of the junction left unmatched. The CDR3 is 18 residues long. CDR1 and CDR2 (germline): LNHDA, SQIVND (reference sequence). CDR3 residues: CASSIVRLAGLPAGELFF. Here the CDR3 DNA reads TGTGCCAGTAGTATAGTAAGGCTAGCGGGGCTTCCCGCCGGGGAGCTGTTTTTT.

This chain uses TRBV15 with TRBJ2-3, with D tentatively TRBD1 (5 bases). The CDR3 spans 12 residues. Trimming cost V 4 bases and J 5 bases, with 7 bases left between them. CDR1 and CDR2 from the germline V gene are LNHNV and YYDKDF (reference sequence). The CDR3 nucleotides read TGTGCCACCAGCACAGACAGAGATACGCAGTATTTT. Protein sequence: CATSTDRDTQYF.

The V gene is TRBV28, the J gene TRBJ2-2, with 13 bases fitting TRBD2. CDR3 length: 15 residues. The V and J ends lost 10 bases and 7 bases, in that order; junction bases with no gene match: 9. Germline V gene sequence: CDR1 MDHEN, CDR2 SYDVKM. The DNA for the CDR3 is TGTGCCACCCTACTAGCGGGAGGGCCTAGCGGGGAGCTGTTTTTT. Protein product: CATLLAGGPSGELFF.

This sequence joins TRBV7-2 and TRBJ2-7; 7 bases match TRBD1. With 1 base clipped from V and 6 bases from J, the junction kept 3 bases outside the gene matches. The CDR3 is 13 residues long. CDR1 SGHTA and CDR2 FQGNSA come from the germline V gene. The CDR3, as DNA: TGTGCCAGCAGCTTAGTGGCAGGGGGCGAGCAGTACTTC. Translating gives CASSLVAGGEQYF.

The CDR3 region is CASSLLMSSGANVLTF. CDR3 in DNA: TGCGCCAGCAGCTTGCTCATGAGCTCTGGGGCCAACGTCCTGACTTTC. This chain connects TRBV5-1 to TRBJ2-6; D is unresolved. The CDR3 runs to 16 residues. The V end lost 1 base, the J end lost 0 bases, and 8 bases lay between the germline ends. Germline values: CDR1 SGHRS, CDR2 YFSETQ.

The chain uses TRBV7-8 and TRBJ1-3, with 7 bases lining up with TRBD1. V trimming: 4 bases; J trimming: 0 bases; junction bases outside the gene matches: 9. The CDR3 is 17 amino acids. CDR1 SGHVS and CDR2 FQNEAQ come from the germline V gene. The CDR3 DNA is TGTGCCAGCAGCTCCCCCGGACAGGCCAGCTCTGGAAACACCATATATTTT. It translates to CASSSPGQASSGNTIYF.

This clone has a handful of counts. This chain connects TRBV7-8 to TRBJ2-7, with D possibly matching TRBD2 (6 bases). Trimming removed 1 base at V and 0 bases at J, with 7 bases between. Looked up from germline, CDR1 is SGHVS and CDR2 is FQNEAQ. The CDR3 spans 14 residues. This CDR3 reads CASSLGRGSYEQYF. For the CDR3, the DNA is TGTGCCAGCAGCTTAGGGCGGGGCTCCTACGAGCAGTACTTC.

The rearrangement links TRBV28 to TRBJ2-3; no clear D. V dropped 10 bases and J dropped 4 bases, with 9 bases sitting between them. Germline lookup yields CDR1 MDHEN and CDR2 SYDVKM. The CDR3 length is 11 residues. The CDR3 DNA is TGTGCCACCACCGCGGCAGATACGCAGTATTTT. This sequence encodes CATTAADTQYF.

The gene calls are TRBV30 and TRBJ1-5; a possible D gene is TRBD1 (6 bases). Per germline, CDR1 GTSNPN and CDR2 SVGIG (reference sequence). The CDR3 has 14 amino acids. V lost 2 bases, J lost 7 bases, and 15 bases lay in between. The CDR3 coding sequence is TGTGCCTGGAGTAATGCAGGGGTAGGACAGCCCCAGCATTTT. Translating it yields CAWSNAGVGQPQHF. The whole variable domain, remainder taken from reference TRBV30 and TRBJ1-5, is SQTIHQWPATLVQPVGSPLSLECTVEGTSNPNLYWYRQAAGRGLQLLFYSVGIGQISSEVPQNLSASRPQDRQFILSSKKLLLSDSGFYLCAWSNAGVGQPQHFGDGTRLSIL.